This passage covers 18 T cell receptor beta chains from one sample sequenced in a study of shared clonotypes between healthy human individuals. Assay used: immunoSEQ multiplex PCR; TCRdb lists only in-frame clones, some missing. The table has around 330,000 clones, about 74% seen once. Sequencing was carried out using memory CD4+ T cells sorted from blood. Subset reported: CD45RA-negative fraction. The receptors were sampled from a man aged 25 to 45 in good health.

The chain recombines TRBV5-5 with TRBJ2-1; D is possibly TRBD2 (5 bases). V shed 0 bases and J shed 8 bases, with 21 bases lying between them. In germline, CDR1 is SGHKS, CDR2 YYEKEE (reference sequence). CDR3 size: 17 residues. The CDR3 region has the DNA TGTGCCAGCAGCTTGGTTGTCCGGGCGGGTGGAGCGGATGAGCAGTTCTTC. Translated, it gives CASSLVVRAGGADEQFF.

The chain uses TRBV10-2 and TRBJ2-3; D not resolved. CDR3 size: 13 residues. The germline CDR1 and CDR2 sequences are WSHSY and SAAADI. Trimming shortened V by 10 bases and J by 2 bases, and 13 bases separated the two germline ends. This CDR3 reads CATVPTNTDTQYF. In nucleotides, the CDR3 is TGCGCCACCGTCCCCACTAACACAGATACGCAGTATTTT.

The V gene is TRBV7-9, the J gene TRBJ2-1; 8 nucleotides align to TRBD1. The CDR3 loop spans 15 amino acids. The J segment lost 0 bases and the V segment lost 10 bases, leaving 8 bases of the junction unmatched. CDR1 SEHNR and CDR2 FQNEAQ come from the germline V gene (reference sequence). CDR3 protein: CATGDDRGSYNEQFF. CDR3 nucleotide sequence: TGTGCCACGGGGGATGACAGGGGCTCCTACAATGAGCAGTTCTTC.

This chain connects TRBV19 to TRBJ1-2, with D perhaps matching TRBD1 (5 bases). V was pared by 3 bases and J by 8 bases, with 13 bases between. There are 13 residues in the CDR3. Germline loops: CDR1 LNHDA, CDR2 SQIVND (reference sequence). CDR3 amino acids: CASSIPGTRGYTF. Here the CDR3 DNA reads TGTGCCAGTAGTATTCCAGGGACGCGAGGCTACACCTTC. The complete variable domain, with remaining parts taken from reference TRBV19 and TRBJ1-2, reads DGGITQSPKYLFRKEGQNVTLSCEQNLNHDAMYWYRQDPGQGLRLIYYSQIVNDFQKGDIAEGYSVSREKKESFPLTVTSAQKNPTAFYLCASSIPGTRGYTFGSGTRLTVV.

On this clone itself: A read error may produce the germline difference seen at one junction end. The chain joins TRBV18 to TRBJ2-1; D is possibly TRBD2 (6 bases). Germline V gene sequence: CDR1 KGHSH, CDR2 LQKENI. This CDR3 spans 12 amino acids. Written as DNA, the CDR3 is TGTGCCAGCTCACCACGTCCTAGCGAGATAATCTTC. Its protein product is CASSPRPSEIIF.

The chain uses TRBV4-1 and TRBJ2-4, with D possibly TRBD1 on 5 matching bases. V gave up 4 bases and J gave up 6 bases, with 16 bases separating them. Germline CDR1 reads MGHRA; CDR2 reads YSYEKL. This CDR3 has 15 amino acids. This chain's CDR3 is CASSLILQDINIQYF. CDR3 nucleotides: TGCGCCAGCAGCCTAATTCTCCAGGACATAAACATTCAGTACTTC.

About this clone: The same CDR3 arises from other DNA sequences in this sample as well. The genes are TRBV5-1 and TRBJ1-2; 8 bases line up with TRBD1. V was pared by 2 bases and J by 4 bases, with 4 bases of the junction left unmatched. The CDR3 covers 14 residues. Germline V gene lookup returns CDR1 SGHRS and CDR2 YFSETQ. CDR3 DNA sequence: TGCGCCAGCAGCTTACAGGGGGGCATCTATGGCTACACCTTC. Its translation: CASSLQGGIYGYTF. Full variable domain (rest looked up from reference TRBV5-1 and TRBJ1-2): KAGVTQTPRYLIKTRGQQVTLSCSPISGHRSVSWYQQTPGQGLQFLFEYFSETQRNKGNFPGRFSGRQFSNSRSEMNVSTLELGDSALYLCASSLQGGIYGYTFGSGTRLTVV.

The chain has TRBV10-3 and TRBJ1-5, with a tentative D call TRBD1 (5 bases). This CDR3 has 16 residues. The V end lost 2 bases, the J end lost 3 bases, and 14 bases lay between the germline ends. CDR1 and CDR2 (germline): ENHRY, SYGVKD. The CDR3 nucleotides are TGTGCCATCAGTGAGCCCCAGTCAGGGCTCAATCAGCCCCAGCATTTT. Residues: CAISEPQSGLNQPQHF.

This chain links TRBV5-4 with TRBJ2-1; 7 bases fit TRBD1. CDR3 length: 15 amino acids. J was trimmed by 4 bases and V by 4 bases; bases with no gene match: 8. Germline loops: CDR1 SGHNT, CDR2 YYREEE (reference sequence). The CDR3 loop reads CASSNRDRGYNEQFF. The DNA of the CDR3 is TGTGCCAGCAGCAACCGGGACAGAGGGTACAATGAGCAGTTCTTC. The full variable domain, its missing parts supplied by reference TRBV5-4 and TRBJ2-1, is ETGVTQSPTHLIKTRGQQVTLRCSSQSGHNTVSWYQQALGQGPQFIFQYYREEENGRGNFPPRFSGLQFPNYSSELNVNALELDDSALYLCASSNRDRGYNEQFFGPGTRLTVL.

The gene calls are TRBV6-5 and TRBJ2-7, with 9 bases lining up with TRBD2. Germline V gene data show CDR1 as MNHEY and CDR2 as SVGAGI. The junction had 6 bases not matched to a gene; V was cut back by 2 bases and J by 1 base. The CDR3 has 16 residues. The CDR3 DNA is TGTGCCAGCAGTTACCCTAAGACTAGCGGTTCCTACGAGCAGTACTTC. This codes for CASSYPKTSGSYEQYF.

This chain uses TRBV13 with TRBJ2-7; D perhaps matches TRBD2 (5 bases). The germline V gene has CDR1 PRHDT and CDR2 FYEKMQ (reference sequence). V was cut by 3 bases and J by 6 bases, with 15 bases left in between. The CDR3 has 14 residues. CDR3 sequence (DNA): TGTGCCAGCAGCTTTATGGAGGTAGTCAGCGAGCAGTACTTC. It translates to CASSFMEVVSEQYF.

The chain has TRBV5-1 and TRBJ2-1; D call uncertain. The CDR3 runs to 12 residues. Germline V gene data show CDR1 as SGHRS and CDR2 as YFSETQ. Trimming left V 7 bases short and J 6 bases short, with 11 bases between. The CDR3 reads CASHSPSNEQFF. The CDR3 nucleotides are TGCGCCAGCCACTCCCCCTCCAATGAGCAGTTCTTC. Supplemented by reference TRBV5-1 and TRBJ2-1, the full variable domain reads KAGVTQTPRYLIKTRGQQVTLSCSPISGHRSVSWYQQTPGQGLQFLFEYFSETQRNKGNFPGRFSGRQFSNSRSEMNVSTLELGDSALYLCASHSPSNEQFFGPGTRLTVL.

V gene TRBV27 combines with J gene TRBJ2-7; TRBD1 aligns across 7 bases. V lost 2 bases and J lost 3; bases outside the gene matches: 4. CDR3 length: 14 amino acids. Germline loops: CDR1 MNHEY, CDR2 SMNVEV (reference sequence). In DNA form, the CDR3 reads TGTGCCAGCAGTTTAATAGGGGGCAGCTACGAGCAGTACTTC. Translating it yields CASSLIGGSYEQYF.

This sequence joins TRBV28 and TRBJ2-4; the D is unclear. The CDR3 loop spans 14 amino acids. Deletions cut 4 bases from V and 5 bases from J, with 12 bases between. Germline assignment: CDR1 MDHEN and CDR2 SYDVKM. CDR3 sequence (DNA): TGTGCCAGCAGTTCCCCTGGCCGCGAAAACATTCAGTACTTC. It translates to CASSSPGRENIQYF.

The chain has TRBV30 and TRBJ2-3; D tentatively reads TRBD1 or TRBD2 (6 bases each). Looked up from germline, CDR1 is GTSNPN and CDR2 is SVGIG (reference sequence). V was shortened by 0 bases and J by 3 bases, with 13 bases between the two germline ends. The CDR3 totals 15 residues. This CDR3 reads CAWSVFGGTTDTQYF. CDR3 DNA sequence: TGTGCCTGGAGTGTCTTCGGCGGGACAACAGATACGCAGTATTTT.

V gene TRBV2 combines with J gene TRBJ2-3, with D possibly being TRBD1 (6 bases). Germline-derived CDR1 and CDR2 are SNHLY and FYNNEI. The V gene lost 6 bases and the J gene lost 3 bases, with 10 bases spanning the gap. CDR3 length equals 13 residues. The CDR3 sequence: CASSPDRTDTQYF. CDR3 DNA sequence: TGTGCCAGCAGCCCCGACAGGACAGATACGCAGTATTTT.

The chain employs TRBV28 and TRBJ2-7; D remains unclear. This CDR3 region has 14 residues. V was pared by 10 bases and J by 0 bases, with 16 bases between. In germline, CDR1 is MDHEN, CDR2 SYDVKM. DNA of the CDR3: TGTGCCACCGCCGTTCAGGCACCCTCCTACGAGCAGTACTTC. Its translation: CATAVQAPSYEQYF.

The V gene is TRBV12-5, the J gene TRBJ2-1; D perhaps matches TRBD2 (5 bases). The CDR3 extends over 15 amino acids. CDR1 and CDR2 (germline): LGHNT, FRNRAP. V lost 4 bases and J 5 bases, leaving 15 bases between the germline ends. CDR3: CASGSQLAYNNEQFF. CDR3 in DNA: TGTGCTAGTGGTTCCCAGCTAGCTTATAACAATGAGCAGTTCTTC.